A selection of T cell receptor beta chains follows, all from one sample in a study of Graves' ophthalmopathy and Graves' hyperthyroidism. TCRdb recomputed calls from the multiplex PCR reads with MiXCR, one row per CDR3 protein. The sample shows around 1,200,000 distinct CDR3 sequences, less than 45% of them seen only once. Sequencing was carried out using peripheral blood or thyroid tissue (not recorded which). Receptor source: an adult man with Graves' hyperthyroidism. Each CDR3 is given without its conserved first and last residue.

J: TRBJ2-6
V: TRBV15
CDR3: ATSRDLSGSGPGANVLT

J: TRBJ2-7
V: TRBV15
CDR3: ATSREKDGFYEQY

J: TRBJ2-7
V: TRBV20-1
CDR3: SADRGGYEQY

J: TRBJ1-6
V: TRBV7-9
CDR3: ASSFGTGGENSPLH

J: TRBJ2-5
V: TRBV7-8
CDR3: ASSSGQHQETQY

J: TRBJ2-7
V: TRBV6-6
CDR3: ASSSAQGEQY

J: TRBJ2-6
V: TRBV5-1
CDR3: ASTAGTGYSGANVLT

J: TRBJ1-1
V: TRBV19
CDR3: ASASGGAAVTEAF

J: TRBJ2-7
V: TRBV7-2
CDR3: ASSSGFRRQY

J: TRBJ2-2
V: TRBV20-1
CDR3: SARDSRRLLNTGELF

J: TRBJ1-2
V: TRBV7-9
CDR3: ASSPWDRGYGYT

J: TRBJ2-7
V: TRBV19
CDR3: ASSPRGGAGEQY

J: TRBJ1-2
V: TRBV11-2
CDR3: ASSMPTGIYGYT

J: TRBJ2-2
V: TRBV2
CDR3: ASSQVKGTNTGELF

J: TRBJ1-1
V: TRBV7-9
CDR3: ASSLNLRGDTEAF

J: TRBJ1-2
V: TRBV7-2
CDR3: ASSSWGGGRGGYT

J: TRBJ2-2
V: TRBV20-1
CDR3: SAVIRDSTGELF

J: TRBJ1-2
V: TRBV20-1
CDR3: SARDRDLLYGYT

J: TRBJ1-5
V: TRBV6-5
CDR3: ASSRTVNQPQH

J: TRBJ1-2
V: TRBV5-1
CDR3: ASRSQGAASGYT

J: TRBJ1-1
V: TRBV20-1
CDR3: SARDSGEGSGTEAF

J: TRBJ2-7
V: TRBV25-1
CDR3: ASSPRGLHEQY

J: TRBJ1-5
V: TRBV20-1
CDR3: SASSTLVSQPQH

J: TRBJ2-7
V: TRBV12-3/TRBV12-4
CDR3: ASQGGGLGEQY